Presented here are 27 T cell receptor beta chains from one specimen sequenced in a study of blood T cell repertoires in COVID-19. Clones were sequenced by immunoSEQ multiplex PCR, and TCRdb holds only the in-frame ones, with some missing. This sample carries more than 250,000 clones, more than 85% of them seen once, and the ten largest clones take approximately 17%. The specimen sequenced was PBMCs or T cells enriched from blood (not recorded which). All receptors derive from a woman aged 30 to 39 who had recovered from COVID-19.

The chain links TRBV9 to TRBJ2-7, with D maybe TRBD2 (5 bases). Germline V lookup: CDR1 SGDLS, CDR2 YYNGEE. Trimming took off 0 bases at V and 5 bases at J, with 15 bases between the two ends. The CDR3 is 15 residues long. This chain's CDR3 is CASSVAAGPQDEQYF. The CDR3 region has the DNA TGTGCCAGCAGCGTAGCGGCGGGCCCGCAGGACGAGCAGTACTTC. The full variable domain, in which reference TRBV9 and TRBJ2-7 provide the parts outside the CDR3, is DSGVTQTPKHLITATGQRVTLRCSPRSGDLSVYWYQQSLDQGLQFLIQYYNGEERAKGNILERFSAQQFPDLHSELNLSSLELGDSALYFCASSVAAGPQDEQYFGPGTRLTVT.

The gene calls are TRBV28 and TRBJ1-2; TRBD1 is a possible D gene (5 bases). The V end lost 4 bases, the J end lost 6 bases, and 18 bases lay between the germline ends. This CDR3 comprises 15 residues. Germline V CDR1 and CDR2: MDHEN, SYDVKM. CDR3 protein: CASSSQRDFWNGYTF. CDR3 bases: TGTGCCAGCAGTTCTCAACGGGACTTCTGGAATGGCTACACCTTC.

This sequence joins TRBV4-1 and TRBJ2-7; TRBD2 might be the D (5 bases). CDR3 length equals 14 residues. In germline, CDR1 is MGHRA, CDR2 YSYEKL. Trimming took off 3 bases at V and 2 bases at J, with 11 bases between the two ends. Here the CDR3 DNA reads TGCGCCAGCAGCCACAATGGGAGCCCCTACGAGCAGTACTTC. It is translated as CASSHNGSPYEQYF.

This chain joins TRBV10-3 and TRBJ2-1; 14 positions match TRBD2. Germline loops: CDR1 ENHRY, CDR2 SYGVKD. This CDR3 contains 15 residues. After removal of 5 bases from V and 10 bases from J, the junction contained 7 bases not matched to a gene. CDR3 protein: CAISPTSGGALEQFF. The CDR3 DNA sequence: TGTGCCATCAGTCCGACTAGCGGGGGGGCTTTGGAGCAGTTCTTC.

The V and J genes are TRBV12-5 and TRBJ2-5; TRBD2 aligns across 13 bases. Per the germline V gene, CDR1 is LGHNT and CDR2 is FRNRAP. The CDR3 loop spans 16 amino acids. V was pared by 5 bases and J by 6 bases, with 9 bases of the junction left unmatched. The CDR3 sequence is CASGPRTSGSVQTQYF. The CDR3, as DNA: TGTGCTAGTGGTCCCCGGACTAGCGGGAGTGTGCAGACCCAGTACTTC.

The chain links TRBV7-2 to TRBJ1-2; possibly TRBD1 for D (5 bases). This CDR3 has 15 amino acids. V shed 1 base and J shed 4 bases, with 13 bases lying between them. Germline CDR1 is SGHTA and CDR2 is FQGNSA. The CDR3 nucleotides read TGTGCCAGCAGCTTAGGGCAAACAGGAATCTATGGCTACACCTTC. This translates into CASSLGQTGIYGYTF. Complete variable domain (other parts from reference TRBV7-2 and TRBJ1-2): GAGVSQSPSNKVTEKGKDVELRCDPISGHTALYWYRQSLGQGLEFLIYFQGNSAPDKSGLPSDRFSAERTGGSVSTLTIQRTQQEDSAVYLCASSLGQTGIYGYTFGSGTRLTVV.

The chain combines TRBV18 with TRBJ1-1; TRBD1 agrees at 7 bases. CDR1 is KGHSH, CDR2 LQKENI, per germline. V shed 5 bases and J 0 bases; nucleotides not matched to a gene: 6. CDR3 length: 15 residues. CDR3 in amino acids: CASSEGADLNTEAFF. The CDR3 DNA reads TGTGCCAGCTCAGAGGGGGCGGACTTGAACACTGAAGCTTTCTTT.

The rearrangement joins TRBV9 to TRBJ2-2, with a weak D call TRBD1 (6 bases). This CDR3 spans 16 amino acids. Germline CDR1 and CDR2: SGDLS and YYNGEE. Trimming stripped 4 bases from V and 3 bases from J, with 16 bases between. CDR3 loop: CASSPLGAAYTGELFF. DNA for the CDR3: TGTGCCAGCAGCCCCCTGGGGGCAGCCTACACCGGGGAGCTGTTTTTT.

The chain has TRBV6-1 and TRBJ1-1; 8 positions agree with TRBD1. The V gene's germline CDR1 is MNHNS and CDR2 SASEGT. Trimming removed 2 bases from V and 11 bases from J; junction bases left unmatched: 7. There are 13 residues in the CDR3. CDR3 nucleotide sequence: TGTGCCAGCAGTGAACGACAGGGGAGGTCGGCTTTCTTT. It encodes CASSERQGRSAFF.

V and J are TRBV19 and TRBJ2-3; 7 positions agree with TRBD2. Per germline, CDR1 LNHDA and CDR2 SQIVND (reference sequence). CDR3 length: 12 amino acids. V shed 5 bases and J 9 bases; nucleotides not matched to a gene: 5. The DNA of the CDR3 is TGTGCCAGTAGTCCCGGGAGGCTGACGCAGTATTTT. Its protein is CASSPGRLTQYF.

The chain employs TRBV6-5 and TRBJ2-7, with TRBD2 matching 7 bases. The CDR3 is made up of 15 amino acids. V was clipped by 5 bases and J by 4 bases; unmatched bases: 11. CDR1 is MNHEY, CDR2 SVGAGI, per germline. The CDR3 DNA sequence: TGTGCCAGCAGTATGCTAGCGGTGGGGAGTTACGAGCAGTACTTC. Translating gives CASSMLAVGSYEQYF.

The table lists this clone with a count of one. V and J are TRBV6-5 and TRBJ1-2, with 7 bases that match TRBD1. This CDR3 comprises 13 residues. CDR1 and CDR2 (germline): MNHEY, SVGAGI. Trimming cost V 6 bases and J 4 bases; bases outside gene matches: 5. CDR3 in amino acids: CASRRDSLYGYTF. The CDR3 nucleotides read TGTGCCAGCAGACGGGACAGTCTCTATGGCTACACCTTC.

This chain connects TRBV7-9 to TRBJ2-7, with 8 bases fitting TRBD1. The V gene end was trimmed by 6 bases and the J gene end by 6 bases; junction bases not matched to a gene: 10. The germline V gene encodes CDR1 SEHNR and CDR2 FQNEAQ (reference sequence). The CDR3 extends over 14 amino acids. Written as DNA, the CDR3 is TGTGCCAGCAGTCAAACCGCAGGGGGCGGCGAGCAGTACTTC. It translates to CASSQTAGGGEQYF. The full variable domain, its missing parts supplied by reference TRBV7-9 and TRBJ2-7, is DTGVSQNPRHKITKRGQNVTFRCDPISEHNRLYWYRQTLGQGPEFLTYFQNEAQLEKSRLLSDRFSAERPKGSFSTLEIQRTEQGDSAMYLCASSQTAGGGEQYFGPGTRLTVT.

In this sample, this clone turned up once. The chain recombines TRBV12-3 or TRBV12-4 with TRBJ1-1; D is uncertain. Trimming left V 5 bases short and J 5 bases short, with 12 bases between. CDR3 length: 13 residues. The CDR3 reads CASSPREQTEAFF. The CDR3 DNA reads TGTGCCAGCAGTCCCCGGGAACAGACTGAAGCTTTCTTT.

The CDR3 DNA sequence: TGTGCCAGCAGCCCGTCCGGGACTAGCGGATACAATGAGCAGTTCTTC. Encoded protein: CASSPSGTSGYNEQFF. The rearrangement uses TRBV7-9 and TRBJ2-1; 11 positions match TRBD2. The CDR3 has 16 amino acids. V trimming: 5 bases; J trimming: 4 bases; junction bases outside the gene matches: 7. Per the germline V gene, CDR1 is SEHNR and CDR2 is FQNEAQ (reference sequence).

CDR3 coding DNA: TGTGCCAGCAGCCCCTCCCTTAGTGTCTATGGCTACACCTTC. It specifies CASSPSLSVYGYTF. The gene calls are TRBV4-2 and TRBJ1-2; D uncertain. Germline V lookup: CDR1 LGHNA, CDR2 YNFKEQ. The germline V and J ends were trimmed by 4 bases and 4 bases, with 13 bases remaining between them. The CDR3 is 14 residues long.

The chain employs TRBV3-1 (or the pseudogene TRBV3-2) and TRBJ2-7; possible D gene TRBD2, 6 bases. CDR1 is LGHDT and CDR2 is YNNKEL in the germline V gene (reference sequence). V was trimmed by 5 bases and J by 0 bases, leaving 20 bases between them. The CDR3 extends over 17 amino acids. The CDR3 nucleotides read TGTGCCAGCAGCACCCGACCCAGCGGGCCAAGCTCCTACGAGCAGTACTTC. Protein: CASSTRPSGPSSYEQYF.

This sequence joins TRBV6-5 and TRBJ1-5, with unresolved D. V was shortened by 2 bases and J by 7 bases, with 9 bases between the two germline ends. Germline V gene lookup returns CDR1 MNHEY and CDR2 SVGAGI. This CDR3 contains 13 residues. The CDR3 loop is CASSYADNQPQHF. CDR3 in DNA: TGTGCCAGCAGTTACGCCGACAACCAGCCCCAGCATTTT.

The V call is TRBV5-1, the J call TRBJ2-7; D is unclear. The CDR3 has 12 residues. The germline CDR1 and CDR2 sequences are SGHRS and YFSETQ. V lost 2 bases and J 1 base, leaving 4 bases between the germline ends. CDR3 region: CASSFGSYEQYF. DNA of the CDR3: TGCGCCAGCAGCTTCGGGTCCTACGAGCAGTACTTC.

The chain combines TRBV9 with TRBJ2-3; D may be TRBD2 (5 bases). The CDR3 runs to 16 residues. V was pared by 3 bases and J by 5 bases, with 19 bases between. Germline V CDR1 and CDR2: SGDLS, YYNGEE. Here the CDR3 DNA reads TGTGCCAGCAGCGGCGGGTGGAGACCCCAGCAAGATACGCAGTATTTT. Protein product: CASSGGWRPQQDTQYF. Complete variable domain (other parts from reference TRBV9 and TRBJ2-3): DSGVTQTPKHLITATGQRVTLRCSPRSGDLSVYWYQQSLDQGLQFLIQYYNGEERAKGNILERFSAQQFPDLHSELNLSSLELGDSALYFCASSGGWRPQQDTQYFGPGTRLTVL.

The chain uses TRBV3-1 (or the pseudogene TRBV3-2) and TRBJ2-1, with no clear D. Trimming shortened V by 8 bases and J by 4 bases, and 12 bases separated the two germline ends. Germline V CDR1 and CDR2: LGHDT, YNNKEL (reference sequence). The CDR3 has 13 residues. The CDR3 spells CASGWASYNEQFF. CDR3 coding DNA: TGTGCCAGCGGGTGGGCGTCATACAATGAGCAGTTCTTC.

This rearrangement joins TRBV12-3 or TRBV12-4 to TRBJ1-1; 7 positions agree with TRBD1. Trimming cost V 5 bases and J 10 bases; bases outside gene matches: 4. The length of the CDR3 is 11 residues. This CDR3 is CASSTAGGAFF. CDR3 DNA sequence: TGTGCCAGCAGTACCGCAGGGGGAGCTTTCTTT.

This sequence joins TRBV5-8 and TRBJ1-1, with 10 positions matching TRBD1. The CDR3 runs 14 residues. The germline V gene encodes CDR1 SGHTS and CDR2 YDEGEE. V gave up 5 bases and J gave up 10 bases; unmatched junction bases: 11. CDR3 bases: TGTGCCAGCAGTCCCGGGACAGGGGAGAATGTAGCTTTCTTT. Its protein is CASSPGTGENVAFF.

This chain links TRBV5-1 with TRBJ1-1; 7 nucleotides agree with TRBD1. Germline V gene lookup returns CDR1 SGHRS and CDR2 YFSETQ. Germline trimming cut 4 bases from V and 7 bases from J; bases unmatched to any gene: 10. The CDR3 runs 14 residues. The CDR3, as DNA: TGCGCCAGCAGCCAGGGGTCACAGGGGAATGAAGCTTTCTTT. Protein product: CASSQGSQGNEAFF.

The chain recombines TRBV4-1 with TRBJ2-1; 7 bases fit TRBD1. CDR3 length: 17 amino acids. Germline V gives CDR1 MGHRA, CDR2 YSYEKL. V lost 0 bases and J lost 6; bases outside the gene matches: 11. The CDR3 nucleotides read TGCGCCAGCAGCCAAGAGGCACAGGGGTATTCTGGCAATGAGCAGTTCTTC. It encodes CASSQEAQGYSGNEQFF.

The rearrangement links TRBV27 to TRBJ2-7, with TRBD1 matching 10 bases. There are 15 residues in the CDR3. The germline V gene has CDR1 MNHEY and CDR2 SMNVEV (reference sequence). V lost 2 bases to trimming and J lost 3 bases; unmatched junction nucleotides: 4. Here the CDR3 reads CASSLGQGGLYEQYF. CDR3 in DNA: TGTGCCAGCAGTTTAGGACAGGGGGGCCTCTACGAGCAGTACTTC.

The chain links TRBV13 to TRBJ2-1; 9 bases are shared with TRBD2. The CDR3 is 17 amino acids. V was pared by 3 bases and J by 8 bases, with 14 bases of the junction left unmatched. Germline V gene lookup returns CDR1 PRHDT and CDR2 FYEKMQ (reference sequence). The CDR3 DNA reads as TGTGCCAGCAGCTTCTTCTTGCGGGGGGGCATCGGCGATGAGCAGTTCTTC. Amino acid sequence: CASSFFLRGGIGDEQFF.